This T cell receptor (beta chain) was sequenced in a study of cytotoxic CD8 clonotypes in ibrutinib-treated CLL. Study-level points and caveats: Under treatment, the uncommon public clonotypes either contracted or remained stable. The study found baseline clonality above age-matched healthy donors, tracking circulating CD8+ T-cell counts.

To note about this clone: Its antigen is as yet unknown.

Trimming removed 5 bases from V and 2 bases from J, with 0 bases in between. Germline CDR1 SGHAT, CDR2 FQNNGV. The CDR3 has 10 residues. Libraries were prepared by immunoSEQ multiplex PCR; TCRdb keeps only in-frame clonotypes and omits some of them. The table lists 200,000 to 250,000 clones, roughly 70% of them singletons. This sample comprised PBMCs, obtained after 24 months of ibrutinib treatment. The clonotype originates from a human donor with chronic lymphocytic leukemia. The J gene is TRBJ2-5, the V gene TRBV11-2; unclear D gene. CDR3 sequence: CASSQETQYF. The CDR3 DNA is TGTGCCAGCAGCCAAGAGACCCAGTACTTC.